This entry features one T cell receptor beta chain sequence. V was clipped by 0 bases and J by 5 bases, with 11 bases between them. CDR3 length equals 14 residues. The germline V gene encodes CDR1 LNHNV and CDR2 YYDKDF (reference sequence). As handled by the study authors: It was from reference gene primer amplification that nucleated cell counts were estimated. Generated by immunoSEQ multiplex PCR, the TCRdb table keeps only in-frame clones and is missing some. V and J calls and clone size are those listed in that table; D and trimming were worked out from the DNA. The sample includes 150,000 or so clones, about 83% of them seen just once. These data are taken from a study of blood T cell repertoires in COVID-19. Study-wide background: Specimens from acute and convalescent COVID-19 originated in the United States, Italy and Spain. The analysed material was cDNA or gDNA that came from T cells, B-cell-depleted T cells, or PBMCs.

This TCR derives from a human donor in a cohort sampled during active COVID-19. The specimen sequenced was peripheral blood. The chain has TRBV15 and TRBJ2-7, with a possible D match to TRBD2 (5 bases). CDR3 sequence: CATSRDSAGNEQYF. For the CDR3, the DNA is TGTGCCACCAGCAGAGATTCGGCGGGTAACGAGCAGTACTTC.